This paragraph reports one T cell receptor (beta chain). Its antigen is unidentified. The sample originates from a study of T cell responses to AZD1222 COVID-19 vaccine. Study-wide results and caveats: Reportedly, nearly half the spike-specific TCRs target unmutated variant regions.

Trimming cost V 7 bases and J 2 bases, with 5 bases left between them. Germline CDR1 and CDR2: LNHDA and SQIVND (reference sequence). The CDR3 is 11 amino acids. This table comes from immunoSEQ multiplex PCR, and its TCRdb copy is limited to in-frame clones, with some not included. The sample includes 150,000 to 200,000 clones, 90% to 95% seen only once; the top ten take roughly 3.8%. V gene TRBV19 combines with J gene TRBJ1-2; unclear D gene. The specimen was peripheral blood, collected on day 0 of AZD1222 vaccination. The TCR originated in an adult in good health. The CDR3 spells CASNQNYGYTF. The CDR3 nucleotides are TGTGCCAGTAACCAAAACTATGGCTACACCTTC.